The 29 T cell receptor beta chains below come from one sample, sequenced in a study of identifying expanded T cells in peripheral blood. The data were produced by immunoSEQ multiplex PCR, yet TCRdb's version contains in-frame clones alone and is incomplete. The sample records 75,000 to 95,000 clones, 85% to 90% being singletons. The sample comprised blood. The source of these receptors is a person aged 18-70 years in good health.

The rearrangement joins TRBV19 to TRBJ2-1; TRBD2 matches 10 bases. The germline gives CDR1 LNHDA, CDR2 SQIVND (reference sequence). With 5 bases clipped from V and 8 bases from J, the junction kept 12 bases outside the gene matches. The CDR3 spans 16 residues. CDR3 DNA: TGTGCCAGTAGTGTTCCAGGACTAGCGGTGGGTCATGAGCAGTTCTTC. Residues: CASSVPGLAVGHEQFF.

The chain employs TRBV7-9 and TRBJ2-1, with TRBD2 matching 10 bases. The germline V gene encodes CDR1 SEHNR and CDR2 FQNEAQ (reference sequence). This CDR3 comprises 15 residues. V shed 5 bases, J shed 8 bases, and the junction held 9 bases outside the gene matches. The CDR3 coding sequence is TGTGCCAGCAGCCTCAATCTAGCGGGGGTCGATGAGCAGTTCTTC. It yields the protein CASSLNLAGVDEQFF. Looking up the rest from reference TRBV7-9 and TRBJ2-1 gives the full variable domain: DTGVSQNPRHKITKRGQNVTFRCDPISEHNRLYWYRQTLGQGPEFLTYFQNEAQLEKSRLLSDRFSAERPKGSFSTLEIQRTEQGDSAMYLCASSLNLAGVDEQFFGPGTRLTVL.

This clone was recorded only once. This rearrangement joins TRBV4-1 to TRBJ2-5; 12 positions match TRBD1. The CDR3 has 15 residues. CDR1 and CDR2 from the germline V gene are MGHRA and YSYEKL. V shed 4 bases and J 5 bases; nucleotides not matched to a gene: 5. The CDR3 nucleotides are TGCGCCAGCAGCCCAGGGACAGGGGGCGGGGAGACCCAGTACTTC. It yields the protein CASSPGTGGGETQYF.

CDR3 amino acids: CASSLDRVKGYTF. CDR3 DNA sequence: TGCGCCAGCAGCTTGGACAGGGTGAAAGGCTACACCTTC. The genes are TRBV5-1 and TRBJ1-2; D is possibly TRBD1 (6 bases). The CDR3 spans 13 residues. CDR1 SGHRS and CDR2 YFSETQ come from the germline V gene. V lost 0 bases and J 8 bases, leaving 11 bases between the germline ends.

This sequence joins TRBV6-5 and TRBJ2-3; D unclear. The CDR3 loop spans 13 amino acids. Germline V lookup: CDR1 MNHEY, CDR2 SVGAGI. Deletions cut 0 bases from V and 3 bases from J, with 4 bases between. The CDR3 protein is CASSYSLTDTQYF. For the CDR3, the DNA is TGTGCCAGCAGTTACTCCCTGACAGATACGCAGTATTTT.

A few counts support this clone. The V call is TRBV30, the J call TRBJ1-1; no clear D. Per the germline V gene, CDR1 is GTSNPN and CDR2 is SVGIG (reference sequence). The CDR3 is 14 residues long. With 8 bases removed from V and 1 base from J, the gap between germline ends came to 17 bases. The DNA for the CDR3 is TGTGCCGAGCACCGAGGGCAGCGGAACACTGAAGCTTTCTTT. Residues: CAEHRGQRNTEAFF. Drawing the rest from reference TRBV30 and TRBJ1-1, the complete variable domain is SQTIHQWPATLVQPVGSPLSLECTVEGTSNPNLYWYRQAAGRGLQLLFYSVGIGQISSEVPQNLSASRPQDRQFILSSKKLLLSDSGFYLCAEHRGQRNTEAFFGQGTRLTVV.

V and J are TRBV2 and TRBJ1-1, with TRBD1 matching over 7 bases. Germline CDR1 and CDR2: SNHLY and FYNNEI. The CDR3 is made up of 14 amino acids. Losses at the gene ends were 3 bases for V and 1 base for J; bases not matched to a gene: 2. The CDR3 nucleotides are TGTGCCAGCAGTGACCAGGGGGGGAACACTGAAGCTTTCTTT. This sequence encodes CASSDQGGNTEAFF. Combining the CDR3 with reference TRBV2 and TRBJ1-1 gives the whole variable domain EPEVTQTPSHQVTQMGQEVILRCVPISNHLYFYWYRQILGQKVEFLVSFYNNEISEKSEIFDDQFSVERPDGSNFTLKIRSTKLEDSAMYFCASSDQGGNTEAFFGQGTRLTVV.

This chain links TRBV7-8 with TRBJ1-3, with 10 bases aligning to TRBD1. Germline CDR1 and CDR2: SGHVS and FQNEAQ. The J segment lost 8 bases and the V segment lost 3 bases, leaving 7 bases of the junction unmatched. The CDR3 runs 15 residues. The CDR3 nucleotides read TGTGCCAGCAGCTTCGGGACAGGGGTACGTGACACCATATATTTT. This gives the protein CASSFGTGVRDTIYF.

The chain links TRBV30 to TRBJ2-1; D might be TRBD1 (5 bases). Trimming removed 0 bases at V and 7 bases at J, with 10 bases between. The germline V gene encodes CDR1 GTSNPN and CDR2 SVGIG (reference sequence). This CDR3 contains 13 residues. The CDR3 region has the DNA TGTGCCTGGAGTGTGAGCAGGGTAAATGAGCAGTTCTTC. Protein sequence: CAWSVSRVNEQFF.

The chain employs TRBV18 and TRBJ2-1; D gene uncertain. Per germline, CDR1 KGHSH and CDR2 LQKENI. The CDR3 sequence is 12 residues long. The ends were cut back, 5 bases at V and 6 bases at J, with 8 bases in the middle. The CDR3 nucleotides read TGTGCCAGCTCAACCTCTGCCAATGAGCAGTTCTTC. This codes for CASSTSANEQFF. The variable domain in full, with the rest retrieved from reference TRBV18 and TRBJ2-1, is NAGVMQNPRHLVRRRGQEARLRCSPMKGHSHVYWYRQLPEEGLKFMVYLQKENIIDESGMPKERFSAEFPKEGPSILRIQQVVRGDSAAYFCASSTSANEQFFGPGTRLTVL.

V and J are TRBV7-9 and TRBJ2-1, with TRBD1 identical over 8 bases. The CDR3 length is 17 residues. Germline V gene lookup returns CDR1 SEHNR and CDR2 FQNEAQ (reference sequence). Trimming cost V 7 bases and J 9 bases; bases outside gene matches: 20. CDR3 sequence reads: CASTLPPGQVSSGEQFF. The CDR3 bases are TGTGCCAGCACCCTCCCCCCGGGACAGGTTTCTTCGGGTGAGCAGTTCTTC.

The chain combines TRBV18 with TRBJ1-1; D is unclear. The CDR3 sequence is 16 residues long. Germline assignment: CDR1 KGHSH and CDR2 LQKENI. Trimming shortened V by 5 bases and J by 2 bases, and 18 bases separated the two germline ends. The CDR3 nucleotides read TGTGCCAGCTCAATCTTTCAGGCAGGAGCCAACACTGAAGCTTTCTTT. It codes for CASSIFQAGANTEAFF.

The chain joins TRBV19 to TRBJ1-1, with D unclear. The ends were cut back, 5 bases at V and 1 base at J, with 5 bases in the middle. The CDR3 spans 12 residues. Germline V lookup: CDR1 LNHDA, CDR2 SQIVND (reference sequence). CDR3 residues: CASSAANTEAFF. The CDR3 DNA reads TGTGCCAGTAGTGCGGCGAACACTGAAGCTTTCTTT. Complete variable domain (other parts from reference TRBV19 and TRBJ1-1): DGGITQSPKYLFRKEGQNVTLSCEQNLNHDAMYWYRQDPGQGLRLIYYSQIVNDFQKGDIAEGYSVSREKKESFPLTVTSAQKNPTAFYLCASSAANTEAFFGQGTRLTVV.

The rearrangement uses TRBV30 and TRBJ1-1, with TRBD1 identical over 11 bases. Germline trimming cut 3 bases from V and 0 bases from J; bases unmatched to any gene: 3. CDR3 length equals 15 residues. Germline CDR1 and CDR2: GTSNPN and SVGIG (reference sequence). The CDR3 protein is CAWRGQGVLNTEAFF. CDR3 DNA: TGTGCCTGGAGGGGACAGGGGGTATTGAACACTGAAGCTTTCTTT. Together with reference TRBV30 and TRBJ1-1, the CDR3 gives the full variable domain: SQTIHQWPATLVQPVGSPLSLECTVEGTSNPNLYWYRQAAGRGLQLLFYSVGIGQISSEVPQNLSASRPQDRQFILSSKKLLLSDSGFYLCAWRGQGVLNTEAFFGQGTRLTVV.

The chain links TRBV9 to TRBJ1-2; 8 nucleotides match TRBD1. The V segment lost 2 bases and the J segment 14 bases; nucleotides outside the gene matches: 14. This CDR3 spans 14 amino acids. In germline, CDR1 is SGDLS, CDR2 YYNGEE. The CDR3 loop is CASSVTRDRSWITF. The CDR3 DNA is TGTGCCAGCAGCGTGACCCGGGACAGGTCTTGGATTACCTTC.

The genes are TRBV29-1 and TRBJ1-2, with D maybe TRBD1 (6 bases). The CDR3 contains 13 residues. V lost 4 bases and J 1 base, leaving 10 bases between the germline ends. Germline values: CDR1 SQVTM, CDR2 ANQGSEA. The DNA of the CDR3 is TGCAGCGTTGTTACAGGGAGTAACTATGGCTACACCTTC. The encoded protein is CSVVTGSNYGYTF. The full variable domain, in which reference TRBV29-1 and TRBJ1-2 provide the parts outside the CDR3, is SAVISQKPSRDICQRGTSLTIQCQVDSQVTMMFWYRQQPGQSLTLIATANQGSEATYESGFVIDKFPISRPNLTFSTLTVSNMSPEDSSIYLCSVVTGSNYGYTFGSGTRLTVV.

V usage is TRBV6-1 and J usage is TRBJ1-5, with D tentatively TRBD1 (5 bases). The CDR3 covers 14 residues. V was pared by 10 bases and J by 1 base, with 14 bases between. CDR1 and CDR2 from the germline V gene are MNHNS and SASEGT. This CDR3 reads CATQVTDSNQPQHF. CDR3 DNA: TGTGCCACCCAGGTGACAGACAGCAATCAGCCCCAGCATTTT.

This clone was seen once. The chain joins TRBV6-5 to TRBJ1-2, with D unresolved. Germline CDR1 MNHEY, CDR2 SVGAGI. The ends were cut back, 2 bases at V and 3 bases at J, with 10 bases in the middle. This CDR3 is built from 14 residues. This CDR3 reads CASSYTGGDYGYTF. The DNA of the CDR3 is TGTGCCAGCAGTTACACGGGTGGGGACTATGGCTACACCTTC.

This clone was recorded only once. The V gene is TRBV21-1, the J gene TRBJ2-5; whether TRBD1, the table's D call, matches the DNA was not checked. TRBV21-1 is classified as a pseudogene. CDR3 length: 16 amino acids. Here the CDR3 reads CASSKEPGGSQETQYF. The CDR3 DNA reads TGTGCCAGCAGCAAAGAACCAGGGGGGAGCCAAGAGACCCAGTACTTC.

This clone was seen only a few times. The chain is built from TRBV10-3 and TRBJ1-5; 7 bases align to TRBD1. This CDR3 contains 13 residues. With V trimmed by 6 bases and J by 4 bases, 3 bases remained unmatched. Germline lookup yields CDR1 ENHRY and CDR2 SYGVKD. CDR3 bases: TGTGCCATCAGACCGGGACAGAATCAGCCCCAGCATTTT. Translating it yields CAIRPGQNQPQHF.

The chain employs TRBV6-5 and TRBJ2-3, with D possibly being TRBD2 (7 bases). Trimming took 0 bases from V and 3 from J, leaving 13 bases between them. Germline CDR1 is MNHEY and CDR2 is SVGAGI. The CDR3 is 16 amino acids. The CDR3 nucleotides are TGTGCCAGCAGTTACTCGTGGGGGCGGGAGACAGATACGCAGTATTTT. This sequence encodes CASSYSWGRETDTQYF.

The rearrangement uses TRBV7-9 and TRBJ1-1; the match to TRBD1 covers 8 bases. This CDR3 is 13 amino acids long. CDR1 and CDR2 from the germline V gene are SEHNR and FQNEAQ (reference sequence). Unmatched junction bases numbered 8, after V lost 6 bases and J lost 8 bases. Here the CDR3 reads CASRPRRTGEAFF. The CDR3 bases are TGTGCCAGCAGACCTAGGCGGACAGGGGAAGCTTTCTTT.

Here the CDR3 DNA reads TGTGCCAGCAGGGCCGGGACTAGCGGTTATCACGAGCAGTACTTC. The encoded protein is CASRAGTSGYHEQYF. The chain is built from TRBV5-4 and TRBJ2-7; 11 bases line up with TRBD2. V shed 5 bases, J shed 5 bases, and the junction held 9 bases outside the gene matches. This CDR3 contains 15 residues. Germline V gene data show CDR1 as SGHNT and CDR2 as YYREEE (reference sequence).

V gene TRBV6-4 combines with J gene TRBJ1-1; D uncertain. V was clipped by 6 bases and J by 6 bases, with 23 bases between them. The CDR3 spans 16 residues. Germline CDR1 is MRHNA and CDR2 is SNTAGT. CDR3 loop: CASRDSSGQESAEAFF. CDR3 DNA: TGTGCCAGCAGAGATAGCTCTGGGCAGGAGTCGGCTGAAGCTTTCTTT.

This clone has just one count. V usage is TRBV6-1 and J usage is TRBJ2-7, with D possibly TRBD2 on 7 matching bases. This CDR3 region has 14 residues. Germline-derived CDR1 and CDR2 are MNHNS and SASEGT. Trimming took 6 bases from V and 4 from J, leaving 16 bases between them. The CDR3 bases are TGTGCCAGCAGCCTGGGGGGGGCCCATTACGAGCAGTACTTC. This gives the protein CASSLGGAHYEQYF.

The rearrangement links TRBV5-1 to TRBJ2-5; 7 nucleotides align to TRBD2. The J call may be in error: the DNA end matches TRBJ2-7 better. This CDR3 comprises 15 residues. Germline assignment: CDR1 SGHRS and CDR2 YFSETQ. The CDR3 is CASSLASGLLYEQYF. The CDR3 region has the DNA TGCGCCAGCAGCTTGGCCTCGGGACTACTCTACGAGCAGTACTTC.

This sequence joins TRBV2 and TRBJ1-3; 7 bases are shared with TRBD1. Germline loops: CDR1 SNHLY, CDR2 FYNNEI. The CDR3 loop spans 14 amino acids. Trimming cost V 6 bases and J 3 bases; bases outside gene matches: 5. The DNA for the CDR3 is TGTGCCAGCAGGTTCAGGGGGGATGGAAACACCATATATTTT. Translating it yields CASRFRGDGNTIYF.

The chain is built from TRBV11-2 and TRBJ1-5; the D gene is possibly TRBD1 (6 bases). The CDR3 has 16 residues. CDR1 is SGHAT, CDR2 FQNNGV, per germline. Trimming removed 5 bases from V and 2 bases from J, with 16 bases in between. CDR3 sequence (DNA): TGTGCCAGCAGCGATACACAGGGCGGGGGCAATCAGCCCCAGCATTTT. Amino acid sequence: CASSDTQGGGNQPQHF.

The rearrangement links TRBV2 to TRBJ1-1; perhaps TRBD1 as D (6 bases). The germline CDR1 and CDR2 sequences are SNHLY and FYNNEI. This CDR3 region has 15 residues. V was clipped by 6 bases and J by 2 bases, with 16 bases between them. The CDR3 nucleotides are TGTGCCAGCAGAAAGGTGGACAGCAGTAACACTGAAGCTTTCTTT. Its protein is CASRKVDSSNTEAFF.